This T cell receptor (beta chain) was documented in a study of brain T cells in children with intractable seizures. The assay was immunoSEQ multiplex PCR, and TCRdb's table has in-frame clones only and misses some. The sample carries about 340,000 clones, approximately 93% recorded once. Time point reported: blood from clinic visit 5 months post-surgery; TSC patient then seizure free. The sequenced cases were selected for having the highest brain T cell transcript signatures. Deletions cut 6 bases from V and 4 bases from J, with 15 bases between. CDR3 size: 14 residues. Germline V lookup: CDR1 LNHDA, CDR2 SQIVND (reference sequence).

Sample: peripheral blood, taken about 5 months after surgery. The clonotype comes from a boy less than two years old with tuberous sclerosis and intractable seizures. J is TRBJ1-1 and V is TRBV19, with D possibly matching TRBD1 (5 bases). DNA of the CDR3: TGTGCCAGTAGGGCTCAGGGTACGGGCACTGAAGCTTTCTTT. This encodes CASRAQGTGTEAFF.